The rows below give T cell receptor beta chains drawn from one sample of a study of T cell responses to AZD1222 COVID-19 vaccine. The protocol was immunoSEQ multiplex PCR, while the TCRdb copy is restricted to in-frame clones and leaves out a portion. The sample lists under 200,000 clones, around 92% occurring once. This sample comprised peripheral blood, obtained on day 0 of AZD1222 vaccination. The receptors shown here come from an adult in good health. Both conserved end residues are part of each CDR3. A D gene is named only where the DNA matches it firmly. For some rows the clone size is stated as once, few or many, or as a class when expanded; others skip it.

CDR3aa,CDR3nt,d_gene,j_gene,abundance,v_gene
CASSLVSSGTIYF,TGTGCCAGCAGCTTAGTCAGCTCGGGGACCATATATTTT,-,TRBJ1-3,-,TRBV11-2
CASSLEPLRSQPQHF,TGCGCCAGCAGCCTAGAGCCTTTGCGGAGTCAGCCCCAGCATTTT,-,TRBJ1-5,once,TRBV5-1
CASSLFRSSYNSPLHF,TGTGCCAGCAGTTTATTTCGCAGCTCCTATAATTCACCCCTCCACTTT,-,TRBJ1-6,-,TRBV27
CASSLGGGQPQHF,TGTGCCAGCAGCTTAGGGGGGGGTCAGCCCCAGCATTTT,-,TRBJ1-5,-,TRBV11-2
CASSPGVAGGPTGELFF,TGCGCCAGCAGCCCAGGAGTAGCGGGGGGGCCCACCGGGGAGCTGTTTTTT,TRBD2,TRBJ2-2,-,TRBV5-1
CASSQGTGGIGELFF,TGTGCCAGCAGCCAGGGGACAGGGGGCATCGGGGAGCTGTTTTTT,TRBD1,TRBJ2-2,-,TRBV3-1/TRBV3-2
CASSHLSGNTIYF,TGTGCCAGCAGTCACCTTTCTGGAAACACCATATATTTT,-,TRBJ1-3,-,TRBV6-5
CACQRGRGDTQYF,TGTGCCTGTCAGAGAGGGCGGGGAGATACGCAGTATTTT,-,TRBJ2-3,-,TRBV5-6
CASSLGQGWNIQYF,TGTGCCAGCAGCCTCGGACAGGGGTGGAACATTCAGTACTTC,TRBD1,TRBJ2-4,-,TRBV7-2
CAWNLGQGPQPQHF,TGTGCCTGGAACCTCGGACAGGGCCCTCAGCCCCAGCATTTT,TRBD1,TRBJ1-5,-,TRBV30
CASSRHDREDYGYTF,TGTGCCAGCAGTCGACACGACAGGGAGGATTATGGCTACACCTTC,TRBD1,TRBJ1-2,-,TRBV6-5
CASSLRLDTQYF,TGTGCCAGCAGCCTCCGACTTGATACGCAGTATTTT,-,TRBJ2-3,-,TRBV6-2/TRBV6-3
CAVSEGPWQGYTF,TGTGCCGTCAGCGAGGGTCCCTGGCAGGGCTACACCTTC,-,TRBJ1-2,-,TRBV10-3
CASSQVRQGNSPLHF,TGTGCCAGCAGCCAAGTTCGACAGGGGAATTCACCCCTCCACTTT,TRBD1,TRBJ1-6,-,TRBV3-1/TRBV3-2
CASSDTGGNGYTF,TGTGCCAGCAGCGACACAGGGGGCAATGGCTACACCTTC,TRBD1,TRBJ1-2,once,TRBV5-6
CAWTLTGANPYGYTF,TGTGCCTGGACCTTGACAGGGGCAAACCCCTATGGCTACACCTTC,TRBD1,TRBJ1-2,once,TRBV30
CAWTPTIKGYTF,TGTGCCTGGACCCCGACTATTAAGGGCTACACCTTC,-,TRBJ1-2,-,TRBV30
CAISETPTGNYGYTF,TGTGCCATCAGTGAGACTCCGACAGGAAACTATGGCTACACCTTC,-,TRBJ1-2,-,TRBV10-3
CASSVTLNTEAFF,TGTGCCAGCAGTGTAACATTGAACACTGAAGCTTTCTTT,-,TRBJ1-1,once,TRBV2
CASSEGKAAGEKLFF,TGTGCCAGCAGTGAGGGGAAGGCCGCCGGGGAAAAACTGTTTTTT,-,TRBJ1-4,-,TRBV25-1
CASSVDGDSYEQYF,TGTGCCAGCAGCGTAGACGGCGACTCCTACGAGCAGTACTTC,-,TRBJ2-7,-,TRBV9
CASSPRDRGLRDGYTF,TGTGCCAGCAGCCCGCGGGACAGGGGGCTAAGGGATGGCTACACCTTC,TRBD1,TRBJ1-2,-,TRBV7-9
CASSFGGTEAFF,TGTGCCAGCAGTTTTGGGGGTACTGAAGCTTTCTTT,-,TRBJ1-1,-,TRBV12-3/TRBV12-4
CASSPLRTGDLNTEAFF,TGTGCCAGCAGTCCCCTCAGGACAGGGGATTTAAACACTGAAGCTTTCTTT,TRBD1,TRBJ1-1,-,TRBV6-2/TRBV6-3
CASSFPYSLYGYTF,TGTGCCAGCAGCTTTCCGTACAGCCTCTATGGCTACACCTTC,-,TRBJ1-2,-,TRBV7-3
CASSYSRGGQPQHF,TGTGCCAGCAGTTACTCGAGAGGAGGACAGCCCCAGCATTTT,-,TRBJ1-5,-,TRBV6-2/TRBV6-3
CASSSSRAGGSPLHF,TGTGCCAGCAGCTCAAGCCGGGCCGGGGGGTCACCCCTCCACTTT,-,TRBJ1-6,-,TRBV9